One and the same sample provided the 13 T cell receptor beta chains below, sequenced in a study of CD8+ T cells in alopecia areata. Isolated RNA was reverse transcribed into cDNA used as the sequencing template. The table came from immunoSEQ multiplex PCR; TCRdb's copy has only in-frame clones and leaves some out. The sample includes 150,000 to 190,000 clones, 40% to 60% of them seen just once. The input for sequencing was CD8+ T cells sorted from blood, taken at week 0. These receptors were collected from a human donor with alopecia areata.

This clone was seen a few times. The sample carries other DNA sequences with the same CDR3. This chain links TRBV11-2 with TRBJ2-3; D is unclear. CDR1 is SGHAT and CDR2 is FQNNGV in the germline V gene. V dropped 1 base and J dropped 5 bases, with 4 bases sitting between them. The CDR3 length is 12 residues. The CDR3 DNA follows: TGTGCCAGCAGCTTAGGAGGAGATACGCAGTATTTT. Amino acids: CASSLGGDTQYF. Together with reference TRBV11-2 and TRBJ2-3, the CDR3 gives the full variable domain: EAGVAQSPRYKIIEKRQSVAFWCNPISGHATLYWYQQILGQGPKLLIQFQNNGVVDDSQLPKDRFSAERLKGVDSTLKIQPAKLEDSAVYLCASSLGGDTQYFGPGTRLTVL.

There are a few counts of this clone. The chain joins TRBV19 to TRBJ2-7, with 9 nucleotides matching TRBD1. The CDR3 sequence is 19 residues long. Germline CDR1 is LNHDA and CDR2 is SQIVND (reference sequence). J gave up 3 bases and V 5 bases, and 20 bases lay outside the gene matches. The CDR3 region is CASSASGVTWDREDYEQYF. CDR3 in DNA: TGTGCCAGTAGTGCTTCTGGTGTTACTTGGGACAGGGAAGACTACGAGCAGTACTTC.

CDR3 in amino acids: CSALIPQPGQGSYEQYF. The CDR3 nucleotides read TGCAGCGCCCTAATACCACAACCGGGACAGGGTTCCTACGAGCAGTACTTC. The chain employs TRBV29-1 and TRBJ2-7; the match to TRBD1 covers 9 bases. The germline CDR1 and CDR2 sequences are SQVTM and ANQGSEA. Trimming removed 7 bases from V and 1 base from J; junction bases left unmatched: 17. The CDR3 extends over 17 amino acids.

This clone was observed once. The chain links TRBV9 to TRBJ2-2; 11 nucleotides match TRBD2. CDR3 length equals 16 residues. V lost 3 bases to trimming and J lost 1 base; unmatched junction nucleotides: 2. CDR1 is SGDLS, CDR2 YYNGEE, per germline. The CDR3 DNA sequence: TGTGCCAGCAGCGAGGGGACTAGCGGGAACACCGGGGAGCTGTTTTTT. Translation: CASSEGTSGNTGELFF.

This chain joins TRBV4-3 and TRBJ1-1; D call uncertain. V was clipped by 2 bases and J by 3 bases, with 7 bases between them. The germline gives CDR1 LGHNA, CDR2 YSLEER. CDR3 length equals 13 residues. The CDR3 nucleotides read TGCGCCAGCAGCCAACAGGTGGACACTGAAGCTTTCTTT. Residues: CASSQQVDTEAFF.

This sequence joins TRBV30 and TRBJ2-7; TRBD1 might be the D (5 bases). Germline V CDR1 and CDR2: GTSNPN, SVGIG (reference sequence). This CDR3 is built from 13 residues. The ends were cut back, 0 bases at V and 4 bases at J, with 10 bases in the middle. CDR3 protein: CAWSVWAGYEQYF. DNA of the CDR3: TGTGCCTGGAGTGTATGGGCAGGGTACGAGCAGTACTTC.

CDR3 region: CASSQDPPGRFEQFF. The CDR3 DNA reads TGCGCCAGCAGCCAAGATCCCCCAGGCAGGTTTGAGCAGTTCTTC. The V gene is TRBV4-1, the J gene TRBJ2-1; D uncertain. Per the germline V gene, CDR1 is MGHRA and CDR2 is YSYEKL. Trimming removed 0 bases at V and 9 bases at J, with 15 bases between. This CDR3 is 15 amino acids long.

The CDR3 loop is CASSPTGTTGPEQYF. The CDR3 bases are TGTGCCAGCAGCCCGACCGGGACCACCGGGCCGGAGCAGTACTTC. The genes are TRBV5-6 and TRBJ2-7; D is perhaps TRBD1 or TRBD2 (5 bases each). The V gene lost 4 bases and the J gene lost 7 bases, with 21 bases spanning the gap. This CDR3 region has 15 residues. Germline CDR1 is SGHDT and CDR2 is YYEEEE.

This chain connects TRBV29-1 to TRBJ1-2; D is uncertain. The CDR3 has 16 residues. Germline CDR1 reads SQVTM; CDR2 reads ANQGSEA. V lost 2 bases, J lost 5 bases, and 21 bases lay in between. The CDR3 loop is CSVEYPEPNTRYGYTF. DNA of the CDR3: TGCAGCGTTGAATACCCCGAACCTAATACACGGTATGGCTACACCTTC.

The rearrangement links TRBV29-1 to TRBJ1-5; 10 nucleotides line up with TRBD1. Germline V gene lookup returns CDR1 SQVTM and CDR2 ANQGSEA. V lost 4 bases and J lost 1; bases outside the gene matches: 4. The CDR3 loop spans 15 amino acids. The CDR3 reads CSVAGTGESNQPQHF. The CDR3 DNA is TGCAGCGTTGCGGGGACAGGGGAAAGCAATCAGCCCCAGCATTTT.

This clone showed up many times. The same CDR3 is also encoded by other DNA sequences in this sample. J is TRBJ2-1 and V is TRBV6-5; D may correspond to TRBD1 or TRBD2 (5 bases each). Germline CDR1 MNHEY, CDR2 SVGAGI. The CDR3 runs 14 residues. Trimming removed 3 bases from V and 6 bases from J, with 12 bases in between. CDR3 sequence (DNA): TGTGCCAGCAGTTATGTGGGGGATCCCAATGAGCAGTTCTTC. Translating gives CASSYVGDPNEQFF.

The chain links TRBV7-2 to TRBJ2-7; D is perhaps TRBD2 (6 bases). This CDR3 has 17 amino acids. CDR1 is SGHTA, CDR2 FQGNSA, per germline. V lost 0 bases, J lost 6 bases, and 21 bases lay in between. The CDR3 nucleotides read TGTGCCAGCAGCTTAGCTCCTGGAGGGTTGTCGCGGGGCGAGCAGTACTTC. Translation: CASSLAPGGLSRGEQYF.

The rearrangement links TRBV9 to TRBJ2-1; the match to TRBD2 covers 11 bases. CDR1 is SGDLS and CDR2 is YYNGEE in the germline V gene. The CDR3 covers 15 residues. Trimming cost V 0 bases and J 9 bases; bases outside gene matches: 5. The CDR3 is CASSVGSGGAGEQFF. The CDR3 coding sequence is TGTGCCAGCAGCGTAGGTAGCGGGGGGGCAGGTGAGCAGTTCTTC.